This TCR beta chain stems from a study of blood T cell repertoires in COVID-19 (TCRdb year 2020). Turning to the overall study: The collaborator samples originated in the United States, Italy and Spain and spanned the acute and convalescent phases of COVID-19. Subjects who had been exposed to COVID-19, were actively infected with it, or had recovered from it provided the deeply sampled blood TCRbeta repertoires that made up the dataset. The material from the prospective study consisted of cDNA or gDNA derived from T cells, B-cell-depleted T cells, or PBMCs. Samples came from the ongoing ImmuneRACE study (first 160 participants) plus 1,254 subjects from 6 global collaborators. Nearly every sample came with metadata listing a de-identified subject ID, COVID-19 status, age in years and sex. The repertoires were released in a freely available public database meant as a resource for research on the immune response to SARS-CoV-2. HLA class I and class II types, where available, came from metadata supplied by the sample provider rather than from assay-based typing. What the work shows at the level of the full study, not this receptor alone: Clinical and demographic metadata were provided uncurated, with the amount varying by source and participant.

As for this clone: This receptor's antigen is unknown. Base qualities are missing; no much larger clone stands one base away.

Enrolling through a virtual design, the prospective study's participants ranged in age from roughly 18 to 89 years and lived across roughly 23 United States geographic areas. Cohort assignment in the prospective study relied on participant-reported clinical history from a screening survey and a study questionnaire. Recovered participants in ImmuneRACE Cohort 3 were defined as having two consecutive negative NP/OP PCR tests, clearance from a healthcare professional, or resolution of symptoms. Mobile phlebotomists in the prospective study collected whole blood, serum and a nasopharyngeal or oropharyngeal swab from every participant. Participants in the prospective study had the option to provide additional blood draws and questionnaires over a roughly two-month period. Before DNA extraction, prospective study blood samples were shipped either frozen or at room temperature. The immunoSEQ Assay, a bias-controlled multiplex PCR, was used to amplify TCRbeta CDR3 regions from genomic DNA. For the original study's pipeline: The number of nucleated cells in each sample was estimated by amplification of reference gene primers within the assay. To quantify the absolute abundance of each unique TCRbeta CDR3 rearrangement, sequence reads were collapsed and filtered. For each sample, productive Simpson clonality was calculated as the square root of Simpson's diversity index over productive rearrangements. TCRdb stores this immuneACCESS table with in-frame sequences only. Part of the clones is absent; in the studies checked, under half of the shortfall reflects unresolved V genes, and no reason is known for the rest. D and trimming were read from the DNA, whereas the V and J calls and clone size are those reported in that table. The sample data list under 150,000 clones, and around four fifths of these were observed just once. The top ten constitute 6.2% of the sample.

Including cysteine and phenylalanine, the CDR3 has 16 amino acids. Of the read, only the CDR3 DNA is kept; its 48 bases are in frame from base 1. The germline V gene specifies SNHLY as CDR1 and FYNNEI as CDR2. Here V drops 4 bases and J drops 0 bases, and the junction holds 2 bases not matched to any gene. This chain joins TRBV2 to TRBJ2-6, with 8 bases matching TRBD1. The origin of this receptor is a woman aged 40 to 50 who had recovered from COVID-19. The sample was PBMCs or T cells enriched from blood (not recorded which). CDR3 reads: CASSGTGPSGANVLTF. The sequence in DNA is TGTGCCAGCAGTGGGACAGGGCCCTCTGGGGCCAACGTCCTGACTTTC.